This T cell receptor (beta chain) was captured by sequencing in a study of blood T cell repertoires in COVID-19. Using immunoSEQ multiplex PCR, the repertoire was profiled, and TCRdb retains in-frame clones only, with some absent. The table records around 200,000 clones, 80% to 90% of them present only once. Germline lookup yields CDR1 MGHRA and CDR2 YSYEKL. V lost 0 bases and J 1 base, leaving 13 bases between the germline ends. The CDR3 totals 17 residues. Input material: peripheral blood. The gene calls are TRBV4-1 and TRBJ2-1; D is ambiguous. The source is a man in his 60s with acute or convalescent COVID-19. Written as DNA, the CDR3 is TGCGCCAGCAGCCAAGATCCCAGCGCTGTGTCCTACAATGAGCAGTTCTTC. It translates to CASSQDPSAVSYNEQFF.